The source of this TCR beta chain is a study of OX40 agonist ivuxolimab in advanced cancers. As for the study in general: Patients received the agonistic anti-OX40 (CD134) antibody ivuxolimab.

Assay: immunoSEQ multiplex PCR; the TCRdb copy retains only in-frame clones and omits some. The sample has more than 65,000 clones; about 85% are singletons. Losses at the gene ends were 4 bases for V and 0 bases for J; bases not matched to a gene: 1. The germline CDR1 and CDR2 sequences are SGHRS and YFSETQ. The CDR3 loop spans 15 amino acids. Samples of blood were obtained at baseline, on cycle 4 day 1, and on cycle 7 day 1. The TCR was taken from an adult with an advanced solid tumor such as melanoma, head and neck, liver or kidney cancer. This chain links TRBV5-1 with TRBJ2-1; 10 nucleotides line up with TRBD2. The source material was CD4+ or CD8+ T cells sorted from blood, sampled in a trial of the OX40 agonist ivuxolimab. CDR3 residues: CASSPSGSSYNEQFF. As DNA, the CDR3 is TGCGCCAGCAGCCCTAGCGGGAGCTCCTACAATGAGCAGTTCTTC.